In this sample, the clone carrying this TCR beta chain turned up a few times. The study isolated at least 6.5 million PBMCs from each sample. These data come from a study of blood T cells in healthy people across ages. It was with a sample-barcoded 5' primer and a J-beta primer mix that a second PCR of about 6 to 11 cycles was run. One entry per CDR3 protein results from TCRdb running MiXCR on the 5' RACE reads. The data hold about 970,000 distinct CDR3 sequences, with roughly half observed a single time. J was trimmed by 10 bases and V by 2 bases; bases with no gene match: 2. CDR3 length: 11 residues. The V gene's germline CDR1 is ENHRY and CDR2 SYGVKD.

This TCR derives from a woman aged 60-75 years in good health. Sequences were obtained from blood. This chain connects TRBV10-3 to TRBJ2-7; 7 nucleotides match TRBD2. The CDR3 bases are TGTGCCATCAGTGAGGGGAGGGATCAGTACTTC. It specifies CAISEGRDQYF.